Presented here are 32 T cell receptor beta chains from one specimen sequenced in a study of control samples from healthy donors and cancer patients (dated by TCRdb to the early 2020s). Library preparation employed the immunoSEQ multiplex PCR assay. TCRdb holds this immuneACCESS table with in-frame rearrangements only. Some clones are missing; in checked studies, unresolved V genes explain under half, and the rest has no known cause. The sample table lists under 60,000 clones, 93% of them with a count of one. Clones ranked in the top ten supply 23% of the sample. The specimen was PBMCs. All receptors derive from a woman between 45 and 60 years old with head and neck cancer.

The CDR3 DNA reads TGTGCCAGCAGCTTTGGGACTAGCGGGAGTCGAGGGGATACGCAGTATTTT. It yields the protein CASSFGTSGSRGDTQYF. This rearrangement joins TRBV5-4 to TRBJ2-3; 14 bases map to TRBD2. Germline lookup yields CDR1 SGHNT and CDR2 YYREEE (reference sequence). This CDR3 is 17 amino acids long. Trimming took 2 bases from V and 6 from J; bases not matched to a gene: 8.

The gene calls are TRBV9 and TRBJ2-3; D remains ambiguous. Per germline, CDR1 SGDLS and CDR2 YYNGEE. Trimming removed 0 bases from V and 3 bases from J, with 8 bases in between. The CDR3 is 14 residues long. The CDR3 DNA reads TGTGCCAGCAGCGTAGGTACTACAACAGATACGCAGTATTTT. Amino acids: CASSVGTTTDTQYF. Using reference TRBV9 and TRBJ2-3 for the parts outside the CDR3, the full variable domain is DSGVTQTPKHLITATGQRVTLRCSPRSGDLSVYWYQQSLDQGLQFLIQYYNGEERAKGNILERFSAQQFPDLHSELNLSSLELGDSALYFCASSVGTTTDTQYFGPGTRLTVL.

This chain joins TRBV12-5 and TRBJ2-6; D is ambiguous. CDR1 LGHNT and CDR2 FRNRAP come from the germline V gene. V shed 2 bases and J shed 0 bases, with 8 bases lying between them. This CDR3 has 16 amino acids. CDR3 bases: TGTGCTAGTGGTTTGTTCACAAACTCTGGGGCCAACGTCCTGACTTTC. It is translated as CASGLFTNSGANVLTF.

The gene calls are TRBV5-1 and TRBJ2-5; D unresolved. The CDR3 covers 12 residues. V was cut by 4 bases and J by 5 bases, with 9 bases left in between. CDR1 and CDR2 from the germline V gene are SGHRS and YFSETQ. The CDR3 coding sequence is TGCGCCAGCAGCCCGGCGCTTGAGACCCAGTACTTC. It is translated as CASSPALETQYF.

The rearrangement joins TRBV5-5 to TRBJ2-3; 7 bases align to TRBD2. Germline CDR1 and CDR2: SGHKS and YYEKEE (reference sequence). V shed 0 bases and J 1 base; nucleotides not matched to a gene: 8. The CDR3 contains 17 residues. The CDR3 DNA reads as TGTGCCAGCAGCTTGGCCGCGGGAGCAGGGCGCACAGATACGCAGTATTTT. As protein: CASSLAAGAGRTDTQYF.

The rearrangement joins TRBV7-2 to TRBJ1-2; the match to TRBD1 covers 8 bases. V gave up 5 bases and J gave up 5 bases; unmatched junction bases: 10. The CDR3 contains 15 residues. Per germline, CDR1 SGHTA and CDR2 FQGNSA. The CDR3 reads CASSPGQGKRYGYTF. The CDR3 nucleotides read TGTGCCAGCAGCCCCGGACAGGGAAAAAGATATGGCTACACCTTC. The whole variable domain, filled in from reference TRBV7-2 and TRBJ1-2, reads GAGVSQSPSNKVTEKGKDVELRCDPISGHTALYWYRQSLGQGLEFLIYFQGNSAPDKSGLPSDRFSAERTGGSVSTLTIQRTQQEDSAVYLCASSPGQGKRYGYTFGSGTRLTVV.

This rearrangement joins TRBV18 to TRBJ1-1; D perhaps matches TRBD1 (5 bases). V was trimmed by 0 bases and J by 3 bases, leaving 11 bases between them. This CDR3 has 15 amino acids. Germline V gene data show CDR1 as KGHSH and CDR2 as LQKENI. Here the CDR3 reads CASSPPAGRDTEAFF. The CDR3 DNA reads as TGTGCCAGCTCACCACCGGCAGGGAGGGACACTGAAGCTTTCTTT.

Written as DNA, the CDR3 is TGTGCCAGCAGTTTATTAGGGAGTACTGAAGCTTTCTTT. Translation gives CASSLLGSTEAFF. The J gene is TRBJ1-1, the V gene TRBV28; D not resolved. Looked up from germline, CDR1 is MDHEN and CDR2 is SYDVKM. This CDR3 region has 13 residues. Trimming took 1 base from V and 5 from J, leaving 8 bases between them.

The rearrangement links TRBV2 to TRBJ1-4; D ambiguous. Germline values: CDR1 SNHLY, CDR2 FYNNEI. V was shortened by 6 bases and J by 5 bases, with 13 bases between the two germline ends. This CDR3 is built from 14 residues. The CDR3 loop is CASSYGSRNEKLFF. The CDR3 DNA reads as TGTGCCAGCAGCTACGGGAGTCGGAATGAAAAACTGTTTTTT.

V and J are TRBV12-3 or TRBV12-4 and TRBJ2-2; D is unresolved. The CDR3 covers 11 residues. V shed 6 bases and J shed 5 bases, with 4 bases lying between them. The CDR3 DNA follows: TGTGCCAGCAGCCGTACCGGGGAGCTGTTTTTT. Translated, it gives CASSRTGELFF.

This sequence joins TRBV5-4 and TRBJ2-1, with 12 nucleotides matching TRBD2. Germline-derived CDR1 and CDR2 are SGHNT and YYREEE (reference sequence). With V trimmed by 4 bases and J by 7 bases, 6 bases remained unmatched. The CDR3 has 15 residues. This CDR3 is CASSLTSGGGNEQFF. DNA for the CDR3: TGTGCCAGCAGCCTGACTAGCGGGGGAGGGAATGAGCAGTTCTTC.

V gene TRBV3-1 (or the pseudogene TRBV3-2) combines with J gene TRBJ2-2; TRBD1 agrees at 8 bases. The CDR3 extends over 12 amino acids. Germline V gene lookup returns CDR1 LGHDT and CDR2 YNNKEL (reference sequence). Trimming cost V 6 bases and J 6 bases; bases outside gene matches: 0. This CDR3 reads CASRDRAGELFF. The CDR3 DNA reads as TGTGCCAGCAGGGACAGGGCCGGGGAGCTGTTTTTT.

V gene TRBV28 combines with J gene TRBJ1-3, with 10 bases matching TRBD1. CDR1 is MDHEN, CDR2 SYDVKM, per germline. V gave up 5 bases and J gave up 0 bases; unmatched junction bases: 13. CDR3 length: 19 amino acids. This CDR3 is CASSQITGTGDFSGNTIYF. The DNA of the CDR3 is TGTGCCAGCAGTCAGATTACCGGGACAGGGGACTTCTCTGGAAACACCATATATTTT.

The V gene is TRBV7-2, the J gene TRBJ2-1; TRBD1 matches 7 bases. There are 14 residues in the CDR3. Germline V gene sequence: CDR1 SGHTA, CDR2 FQGNSA. The J segment lost 10 bases and the V segment lost 1 base, leaving 7 bases of the junction unmatched. The CDR3 loop reads CASSLGTGRGEQFF. DNA for the CDR3: TGTGCCAGCAGCTTAGGGACAGGAAGGGGCGAGCAGTTCTTC.

This rearrangement joins TRBV12-5 to TRBJ1-3; D uncertain. CDR1 LGHNT and CDR2 FRNRAP come from the germline V gene. The CDR3 extends over 14 amino acids. V dropped 2 bases and J dropped 0 bases, with 5 bases sitting between them. The CDR3 is CASGLTSSGNTIYF. The CDR3 DNA follows: TGTGCTAGTGGTTTGACGAGCTCTGGAAACACCATATATTTT.

CDR3 DNA: TGTGCCAGTAGTATGGGCGAGGGTCGGCCTAATGAAAAACTGTTTTTT. Translated: CASSMGEGRPNEKLFF. This chain links TRBV19 with TRBJ1-4; no clear D. The ends were cut back, 3 bases at V and 3 bases at J, with 14 bases in the middle. Germline V lookup: CDR1 LNHDA, CDR2 SQIVND (reference sequence). This CDR3 has 16 residues.

The genes are TRBV28 and TRBJ2-1; either TRBD1 or TRBD2 may fit D (6 bases each). The CDR3 is 16 residues long. Germline CDR1 is MDHEN and CDR2 is SYDVKM. V lost 5 bases to trimming and J lost 5 bases, with 19 bases between them. DNA for the CDR3: TGTGCCAGCAGTCCAATAGGGGGGACTCTCGACAATGAGCAGTTCTTC. Translating gives CASSPIGGTLDNEQFF. The variable domain in full, with the rest retrieved from reference TRBV28 and TRBJ2-1, is DVKVTQSSRYLVKRTGEKVFLECVQDMDHENMFWYRQDPGLGLRLIYFSYDVKMKEKGDIPEGYSVSREKKERFSLILESASTNQTSMYLCASSPIGGTLDNEQFFGPGTRLTVL.

V and J are TRBV28 and TRBJ2-7; the D gene could be TRBD1 or TRBD2 (5 bases each). V was clipped by 3 bases and J by 3 bases, with 15 bases between them. The CDR3 runs to 15 residues. Germline V lookup: CDR1 MDHEN, CDR2 SYDVKM. CDR3: CASSFRDPHNYEQYF. In DNA form, the CDR3 reads TGTGCCAGCAGTTTCAGGGACCCCCACAACTACGAGCAGTACTTC.

V usage is TRBV5-6 and J usage is TRBJ1-4, with 9 bases aligning to TRBD1. This CDR3 has 16 amino acids. Germline V gives CDR1 SGHDT, CDR2 YYEEEE. V shed 0 bases, J shed 0 bases, and the junction held 0 bases outside the gene matches. The CDR3 region is CASSLGQGATNEKLFF. CDR3 coding DNA: TGTGCCAGCAGCTTGGGACAGGGGGCAACTAATGAAAAACTGTTTTTT.

The chain joins TRBV6-4 to TRBJ2-7; D perhaps matches TRBD2 (6 bases). The CDR3 is made up of 13 amino acids. Trimming pared 5 bases from V and 3 bases from J, leaving 11 bases between. CDR1 and CDR2 from the germline V gene are MRHNA and SNTAGT. The chain's CDR3 is CASSPEEGYEQYF. CDR3 DNA: TGTGCCAGCAGTCCAGAGGAGGGCTACGAGCAGTACTTC.

This chain joins TRBV29-1 and TRBJ1-1; no definite D call. Trimming removed 8 bases from V and 2 bases from J, with 9 bases in between. The CDR3 loop spans 11 amino acids. The germline V gene encodes CDR1 SQVTM and CDR2 ANQGSEA. CDR3 sequence reads: CSSTTNTEAFF. The CDR3 nucleotides are TGCAGCTCGACTACCAACACTGAAGCTTTCTTT.

J is TRBJ1-1 and V is TRBV19; a possible D gene is TRBD1 (5 bases). The CDR3 loop spans 14 amino acids. V shed 3 bases and J shed 4 bases, with 12 bases lying between them. Germline CDR1 is LNHDA and CDR2 is SQIVND (reference sequence). CDR3 protein: CASSMGTSVTEAFF. In nucleotides, the CDR3 is TGTGCCAGTAGTATGGGGACCTCTGTCACTGAAGCTTTCTTT. The complete variable domain, with remaining parts taken from reference TRBV19 and TRBJ1-1, reads DGGITQSPKYLFRKEGQNVTLSCEQNLNHDAMYWYRQDPGQGLRLIYYSQIVNDFQKGDIAEGYSVSREKKESFPLTVTSAQKNPTAFYLCASSMGTSVTEAFFGQGTRLTVV.

The V call is TRBV28, the J call TRBJ1-2; D unclear. The CDR3 is made up of 14 amino acids. V dropped 0 bases and J dropped 5 bases, with 10 bases sitting between them. CDR1 MDHEN and CDR2 SYDVKM come from the germline V gene. The CDR3 region is CASSLWGLRYGYTF. The CDR3 region has the DNA TGTGCCAGCAGTTTATGGGGGTTACGGTATGGCTACACCTTC.

This chain uses TRBV27 with TRBJ1-1, with a possible D match to TRBD1 (5 bases). Germline loops: CDR1 MNHEY, CDR2 SMNVEV (reference sequence). Trimming took 2 bases from V and 6 from J, leaving 10 bases between them. The CDR3 sequence is 13 residues long. The CDR3 protein is CASSLNGGPEAFF. The CDR3 bases are TGTGCCAGCAGTTTAAATGGGGGTCCTGAAGCTTTCTTT.

The chain carries TRBV6-1 and TRBJ1-2; no clear D. This CDR3 has 14 residues. V dropped 1 base and J dropped 4 bases, with 10 bases sitting between them. Per germline, CDR1 MNHNS and CDR2 SASEGT. This chain's CDR3 is CASSEGSHLYGYTF. CDR3 DNA: TGTGCCAGCAGTGAAGGAAGCCACCTCTATGGCTACACCTTC.

This clone was observed a single time. The chain carries TRBV5-4 and TRBJ2-3, with D hard to call. Germline CDR1 reads SGHNT; CDR2 reads YYREEE (reference sequence). The V and J ends lost 4 bases and 0 bases respectively, with 9 bases between them. The CDR3 is 14 amino acids. CDR3 residues: CASSASPSTDTQYF. CDR3 nucleotide sequence: TGTGCCAGCAGCGCCTCCCCTAGCACAGATACGCAGTATTTT.

The sample holds one count of this clone. This rearrangement joins TRBV9 to TRBJ2-7; tentatively, D is TRBD2 (6 bases). Trimming cost V 2 bases and J 4 bases, with 19 bases left between them. Germline assignment: CDR1 SGDLS and CDR2 YYNGEE. The CDR3 runs 16 residues. This CDR3 reads CASSVDTGGYRYEQYF. The CDR3 DNA reads TGTGCCAGCAGCGTGGACACCGGGGGATATAGGTACGAGCAGTACTTC. Full variable domain (remainder filled in from reference TRBV9 and TRBJ2-7): DSGVTQTPKHLITATGQRVTLRCSPRSGDLSVYWYQQSLDQGLQFLIQYYNGEERAKGNILERFSAQQFPDLHSELNLSSLELGDSALYFCASSVDTGGYRYEQYFGPGTRLTVT.

The chain employs TRBV4-1 and TRBJ2-2, with TRBD2 matching over 10 bases. With V trimmed by 1 base and J by 6 bases, 8 bases remained unmatched. The germline V gene has CDR1 MGHRA and CDR2 YSYEKL. The CDR3 covers 17 residues. CDR3 region: CASSQGRAGGPPGELFF. The CDR3 nucleotides read TGCGCCAGCAGCCAAGGGAGAGCGGGAGGGCCTCCCGGGGAGCTGTTTTTT.

This chain uses TRBV5-1 with TRBJ1-1; D is uncertain. V was pared by 4 bases and J by 3 bases, with 7 bases between. This CDR3 is 12 amino acids long. The germline V gene has CDR1 SGHRS and CDR2 YFSETQ. The CDR3 sequence is CASSLGDTEAFF. Here the CDR3 DNA reads TGCGCCAGCAGCCTCGGAGACACTGAAGCTTTCTTT.

This rearrangement joins TRBV6-2 or TRBV6-3 to TRBJ2-1, with 7 bases matching TRBD2. Germline V gives CDR1 MNHEY, CDR2 SVGEGT. The CDR3 spans 14 residues. With V trimmed by 4 bases and J by 7 bases, 7 bases remained unmatched. The CDR3: CASSSTSSGNEQFF. For the CDR3, the DNA is TGTGCCAGCAGTTCGACTAGCTCGGGGAATGAGCAGTTCTTC.

The chain is built from TRBV30 and TRBJ1-6; 10 bases map to TRBD1. The CDR3 is 17 residues long. Trimming removed 3 bases from V and 4 bases from J; junction bases left unmatched: 9. Germline lookup yields CDR1 GTSNPN and CDR2 SVGIG (reference sequence). CDR3 sequence reads: CAWRGRDRGPYNSPLHF. DNA of the CDR3: TGTGCCTGGAGAGGTCGGGACAGGGGACCTTATAATTCACCCCTCCACTTT.

This clone showed up just a few times. V usage is TRBV6-4 and J usage is TRBJ2-3, with 7 bases lining up with TRBD2. Per the germline V gene, CDR1 is MRHNA and CDR2 is SNTAGT. V shed 5 bases, J shed 0 bases, and the junction held 5 bases outside the gene matches. CDR3 length equals 15 residues. The CDR3 protein is CASSLASGSTDTQYF. The CDR3 DNA follows: TGTGCCAGCAGTCTTGCTAGCGGAAGCACAGATACGCAGTATTTT.